The sequence of this TCR beta chain was determined in a study of T-cell memory formation after mild COVID-19. TCRdb recomputed calls from the 5' RACE reads with MiXCR, one row per CDR3 protein. The data show 150,000 to 200,000 distinct CDR3 sequences, less than 40% seen once. V was pared by 5 bases and J by 6 bases, with 16 bases of the junction left unmatched. The CDR3 contains 19 residues. CDR1 is SEHNR and CDR2 is FQNEAQ in the germline V gene (reference sequence). This clonotype has only a few counts. The sequencing sample was made of PBMCs or a T cell subset sorted from them (not recorded which). This chain joins TRBV7-9 and TRBJ2-1; 13 nucleotides line up with TRBD2. This TCR was recovered from an adult woman who had mild COVID-19 (a few samples of this study predate the infection). Cell type and time point are not known. The CDR3 coding sequence is TGTGCCAGCAGCCTAGGACTAGCGGGGGTAATTTTGGGGAGCAATGAGCAGTTCTTC. The encoded protein is CASSLGLAGVILGSNEQFF.